This T cell receptor beta chain appears in the sequencing data of a study of post-analysis software for immune sequencing data. The TCR beta cDNA libraries contained unique molecular identifiers. In TCRdb, the PCR reads were re-called with MiXCR into one record per CDR3 protein. The sample shows hundreds of thousands of distinct CDR3 sequences, 40% to 50% of them seen only once. With respect to this clonotype: As yet, its antigen is unknown.

Study outcomes and limitations: Strong co-clustering by F measure was seen for same-batch samples. Multiple sclerosis was associated with a significant reduction in normalized Chao1 diversity relative to controls.

The TCR was taken from a girl aged 5-17 years with multiple sclerosis. Source material: blood.

The CDR3 DNA sequence: TGCAGTGCTAGAGACCTGGGCGGGAAGTACAATGAGCAGTTCTTC. This encodes CSARDLGGKYNEQFF. The chain recombines TRBV20-1 with TRBJ2-1; weak D call: TRBD2 (6 bases). This CDR3 is 15 amino acids long. Germline CDR1 is DFQATT and CDR2 is SNEGSKA (reference sequence). V lost 0 bases and J lost 4, with 13 bases in between.